Listed below are T cell receptor beta chains from one sample, sequenced in a study of cytomegalovirus exposure and HLA in healthy donors. The protocol was immunoSEQ multiplex PCR, while the TCRdb copy is restricted to in-frame clones and leaves out a portion. The profile shows 200,000 to 250,000 clones, about 81% of them singletons. Sequenced: PBMCs. These receptor sequences come from a woman in her thirties or forties in good health and CMV-seropositive. CDR3s include the opening cysteine and the closing phenylalanine or tryptophan. A D gene is named only where the DNA matches it firmly. Rows give clone size only sometimes, using once, few, many, or a class for an expanded clone.

V gene	J gene	D gene	clone size	CDR3 DNA	CDR3 protein
TRBV5-4	TRBJ1-3	TRBD1	-	TGTGCCAGCAGCGCTACAGGGGGTTCTGGAAACACCATATATTTT	CASSATGGSGNTIYF
TRBV6-5	TRBJ1-5	-	-	TGTGCCAGCAGTCAAATGACAGGAAGGAATCAGCCCCAGCATTTT	CASSQMTGRNQPQHF
TRBV27	TRBJ1-1	-	-	TGTGCCACTGGGGGGTGGGCCGGGGGCACTGAAGCTTTCTTT	CATGGWAGGTEAFF
TRBV7-9	TRBJ2-1	TRBD2	few	TGTGCCAGCAGCTCCGGACTAGCGGGAACCTACAATGAGCAGTTCTTC	CASSSGLAGTYNEQFF
TRBV7-9	TRBJ1-6	-	-	TGTGCCAGCAGCTTAGTCCGACCGGCGGGGGCAACGAATTCACCCCTCCACTTT	CASSLVRPAGATNSPLHF
TRBV7-9	TRBJ2-5	-	-	TGTGCCAGCAGCTTAGGTGGGCAGGGTAAAGAGACCCAGTACTTC	CASSLGGQGKETQYF
TRBV7-2	TRBJ1-4	-	-	TGTGCCAGCACCCCTCGGGGGGGAGGTGAAAAACTGTTTTTT	CASTPRGGGEKLFF
TRBV5-4	TRBJ1-1	-	-	TGTGCCAGCAGCTATTCTAACAGGAACACTGAAGCTTTCTTT	CASSYSNRNTEAFF
TRBV5-1	TRBJ1-5	TRBD1	-	TGCGCCAGCAGGCCCGGGACAGGCCCGAATCAGCCCCAGCATTTT	CASRPGTGPNQPQHF
TRBV2	TRBJ1-3	-	-	TGTGCCAGCAGTGAGGAGGTATCGGGTGGAAACACCATATATTTT	CASSEEVSGGNTIYF
TRBV30	TRBJ1-1	-	-	TGTGCCTGGAGTGTACGAGAGGATACTGAAGCTTTCTTT	CAWSVREDTEAFF
TRBV10-3	TRBJ2-1	-	-	TGTGCCATCAGTGAGGGGAGAGTCGAGTTCTTC	CAISEGRVEFF
TRBV7-2	TRBJ1-3	TRBD1	-	TGTGCCAGCAGCTTAGAGGGGGCTCCGAGCTCTGGAAACACCATATATTTT	CASSLEGAPSSGNTIYF
TRBV9	TRBJ2-7	TRBD1	-	TGTGCCAGCAGCCCTACAGGTAGGACAGGGGCCTACGAGCAGTACTTC	CASSPTGRTGAYEQYF
TRBV7-9	TRBJ1-1	TRBD1	-	TGTGCCAGCAGCTTACTTGCAGGGGGCGGCACTGAAGCTTTCTTT	CASSLLAGGGTEAFF
TRBV5-1	TRBJ2-1	TRBD1	-	TGCGCCAGCAGCTATGGACAGGGGTCATACAATGAGCAGTTCTTC	CASSYGQGSYNEQFF
TRBV19	TRBJ1-1	-	few	TGTGCCAGTAGTTTGGTGTCGGGGGGGCGCGCTGAAGCTTTCTTT	CASSLVSGGRAEAFF
TRBV19	TRBJ1-6	TRBD1	-	TGTGCCAGCCACCGGGACAGAGATAATTCACCCCTCCACTTT	CASHRDRDNSPLHF
TRBV27	TRBJ2-1	-	-	TGTGCCAGCAGTTTCGGGGTCTCCAATGAGCAGTTCTTC	CASSFGVSNEQFF
TRBV11-3	TRBJ1-2	-	-	TGTGCCAGCAGCTTAGACTCTAACTATGGCTACACCTTC	CASSLDSNYGYTF
TRBV5-4	TRBJ1-1	-	-	TGTGCCAGCAGCTTGGGGACACCGAGGAACACTGAAGCTTTCTTT	CASSLGTPRNTEAFF
TRBV10-2	TRBJ2-2	TRBD1	-	TGCGCCAGCAGGGGGACAGGGAGCGACACCGGGGAGCTGTTTTTT	CASRGTGSDTGELFF
TRBV9	TRBJ1-2	TRBD1	-	TGTGCCAGCAGCGTAGAAACAGGGGGAAGCTATGGCTACACCTTC	CASSVETGGSYGYTF
TRBV6-6	TRBJ1-2	-	-	TGTGCCAGCAGCCCGGAGAGGAAGAGGTATGGCTACACCTTC	CASSPERKRYGYTF
TRBV5-1	TRBJ1-3	-	-	TGCGCCAGCAGCTTGGAGGCCCGAGGAGGTTCTGGAAACACCATATATTTT	CASSLEARGGSGNTIYF
TRBV5-1	TRBJ2-5	TRBD2	once	TGCGCCAGCAGTTTTAGGACTAGCGGGGCGGAGACCCAGTACTTC	CASSFRTSGAETQYF
TRBV7-8	TRBJ1-1	TRBD1	-	TGTGCCAGCAGCTTAGGACTTCTAACAGGGGGCAACACTGAAGCTTTCTTT	CASSLGLLTGGNTEAFF
TRBV7-9	TRBJ2-1	-	-	TGTGCCAGCAGCTTAGGCGTAGAACTCTACAATGAGCAGTTCTTC	CASSLGVELYNEQFF
TRBV4-2	TRBJ1-4	-	-	TGTGCCAGCAGCCTTGAGAGCGGGGCATCGGGTGAAAAACTGTTTTTT	CASSLESGASGEKLFF
TRBV7-9	TRBJ2-7	TRBD2	-	TGTTCCAGCAGCTTAGTAATTAGCGGGAGGAACGAGCAGTACTTC	CSSSLVISGRNEQYF
TRBV20-1	TRBJ2-1	-	once	TGCAGTGCTGGCACAGACATAGAGCAGTTCTTC	CSAGTDIEQFF
TRBV9	TRBJ1-2	-	few	TGTGCCAGCAGCGTAAACTACCAACAGGGCGACTATGGCTACACCTTC	CASSVNYQQGDYGYTF
TRBV27	TRBJ1-6	-	-	TGTGCCAGCAGTTTATCTCCGGGGAATCTCCTAAATTCACCCCTCCACTTT	CASSLSPGNLLNSPLHF
TRBV6-5	TRBJ2-1	TRBD2	-	TGTGCCAGCAGTTACCCGGGAGGGCCCCACAATGAGCAGTTCTTC	CASSYPGGPHNEQFF
TRBV15	TRBJ1-2	-	-	TGTGCCACCAGCAGAGATCGGCGGGGGGCAGAGGCTGGCTACACCTTC	CATSRDRRGAEAGYTF
TRBV27	TRBJ2-1	TRBD2	-	TGTGCCAGCAGTTTATCGAGCGGGGGGGCTGCCGGCTACAATGAGCAGTTCTTC	CASSLSSGGAAGYNEQFF
TRBV30	TRBJ1-2	-	-	TGTGCCTGGAGTGTAGGAAGGCAGGGAGGTGGCTACACCTTC	CAWSVGRQGGGYTF
TRBV6-1	TRBJ1-5	TRBD1	-	TGTGCCAGCAGTGAACTCGGACAGGGCAATCAGCCCCAGCATTTT	CASSELGQGNQPQHF
TRBV5-1	TRBJ2-5	TRBD2	-	TGCGCCAGCAGCTCCGGGGGGGTTGAAGAGACCCAGTACTTC	CASSSGGVEETQYF
TRBV5-4	TRBJ1-2	-	-	TGTGCCAGCAGCTTGGCCTCGACAGTTAACTATGGCTACACCTTC	CASSLASTVNYGYTF
TRBV5-4	TRBJ2-1	TRBD1	-	TGTGCCAGCAGCTCTCGGGACAGATCGTATGAGCAGTTCTTC	CASSSRDRSYEQFF